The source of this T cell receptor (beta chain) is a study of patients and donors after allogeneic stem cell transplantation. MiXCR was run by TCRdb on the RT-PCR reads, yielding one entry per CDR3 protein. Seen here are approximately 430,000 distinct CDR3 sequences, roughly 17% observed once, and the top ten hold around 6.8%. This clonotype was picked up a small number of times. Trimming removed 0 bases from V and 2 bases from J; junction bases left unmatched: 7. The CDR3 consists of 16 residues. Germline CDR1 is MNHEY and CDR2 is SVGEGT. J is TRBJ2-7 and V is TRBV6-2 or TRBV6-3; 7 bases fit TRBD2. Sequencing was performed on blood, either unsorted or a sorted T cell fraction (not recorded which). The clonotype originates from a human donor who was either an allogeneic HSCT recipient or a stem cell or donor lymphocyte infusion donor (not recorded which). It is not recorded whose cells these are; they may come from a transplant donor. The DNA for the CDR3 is TGTGCCAGCAGTTACTCGACGCCGGGACTAACCTACGAGCAGTACTTC. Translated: CASSYSTPGLTYEQYF.